The sequence of this T cell receptor (beta chain) was determined in a study of CD8 T cells in Susac syndrome. Study details: Among the Susac syndrome patients sequenced, over 5 had active disease and roughly 8 were in remission.

CDR1 is DFQATT, CDR2 SNEGSKA, per germline (reference sequence). Trimming shortened V by 0 bases and J by 3 bases, and 18 bases separated the two germline ends. This CDR3 region has 16 residues. The RNA input was about 0.45 to 1 ug, and it was reverse transcribed with random hexamers. The authors amplified TCR beta CDR3 across 54 Vbeta and 13 Jbeta using immunoSEQ multiplex PCR. TCRdb itself ran the immunoSEQ multiplex PCR reads through MiXCR, one entry per CDR3 protein. The data contain some 150,000 distinct CDR3 sequences, 90% to 95% of them singletons. Material: CD4+ T cells from PBMCs. The chain links TRBV20-1 to TRBJ2-7, with D tentatively TRBD1 (6 bases). The receptor comes from a human donor with Susac syndrome. In nucleotides, the CDR3 is TGCAGTGCTAGAGAACAGGGCAGAACAATATTCTACGAGCAGTACTTC. It specifies CSAREQGRTIFYEQYF.